This TCR beta chain was observed in a study of control samples from healthy donors and cancer patients (TCRdb year 2020). Taken from cysteine to phenylalanine, the CDR3 has 13 residues. The sequence is cut down to CDR3 DNA, 39 bases in frame from base 1. The V and J ends are trimmed by 5 bases and 12 bases, leaving 14 bases between them. Taken from the germline V gene (reference sequence), the CDR1 and CDR2 loops are SEHNR and FQNEAQ. Details on this clone: Which antigen it targets is not known. Base-call qualities are not available, and no considerably larger clone is one nucleotide away.

The method behind the library was the immunoSEQ multiplex PCR assay. In TCRdb, the immuneACCESS table is reduced to in-frame sequences with V and J assigned. These tables do not hold every clone; where another copy was compared, an unresolved V gene accounts for under half, and the others remain unexplained. The sample yields about 170,000 clones; 91% were counted once. Roughly 1.6% of the sample is in the top ten clones. Sample: blood. This sequence originates from a woman aged 25-40 years in good health. The sequence links TRBV7-9 to TRBJ1-6, with the D gene not clear enough to name. The DNA sequence reads TGTGCCAGCAGCCCCCGACTTGGTGAACCCCTCCACTTT. The encoded protein is CASSPRLGEPLHF.